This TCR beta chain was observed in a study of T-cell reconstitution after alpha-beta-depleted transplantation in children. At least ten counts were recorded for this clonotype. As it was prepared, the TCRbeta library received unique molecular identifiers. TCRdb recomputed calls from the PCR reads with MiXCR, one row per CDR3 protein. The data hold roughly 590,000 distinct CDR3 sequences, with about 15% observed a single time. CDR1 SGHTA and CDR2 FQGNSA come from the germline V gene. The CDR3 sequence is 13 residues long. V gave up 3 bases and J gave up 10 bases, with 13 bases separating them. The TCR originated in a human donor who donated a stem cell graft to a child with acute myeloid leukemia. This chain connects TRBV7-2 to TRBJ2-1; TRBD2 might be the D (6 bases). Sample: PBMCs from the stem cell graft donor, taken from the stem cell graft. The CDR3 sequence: CASSFPGEDEQFF. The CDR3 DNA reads TGTGCCAGCAGCTTTCCGGGGGAGGACGAGCAGTTCTTC.